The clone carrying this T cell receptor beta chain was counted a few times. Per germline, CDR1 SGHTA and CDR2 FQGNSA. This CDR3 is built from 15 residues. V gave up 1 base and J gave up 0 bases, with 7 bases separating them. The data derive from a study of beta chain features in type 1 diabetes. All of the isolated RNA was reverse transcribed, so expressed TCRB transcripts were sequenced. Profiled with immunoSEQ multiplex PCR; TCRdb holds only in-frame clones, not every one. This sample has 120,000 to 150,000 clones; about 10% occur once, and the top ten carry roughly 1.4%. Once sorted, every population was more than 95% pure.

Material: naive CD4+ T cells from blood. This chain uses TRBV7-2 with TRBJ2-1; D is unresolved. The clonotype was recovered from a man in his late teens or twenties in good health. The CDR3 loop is CASSLVHGSYNEQFF. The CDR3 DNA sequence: TGTGCCAGCAGCTTAGTTCACGGCTCCTACAATGAGCAGTTCTTC. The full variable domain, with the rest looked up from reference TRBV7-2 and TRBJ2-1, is GAGVSQSPSNKVTEKGKDVELRCDPISGHTALYWYRQSLGQGLEFLIYFQGNSAPDKSGLPSDRFSAERTGGSVSTLTIQRTQQEDSAVYLCASSLVHGSYNEQFFGPGTRLTVL.